The present entry profiles one T cell receptor (beta chain) with its context. These data originate in a study of blood T cell repertoires in COVID-19. This table comes from immunoSEQ multiplex PCR, and its TCRdb copy is limited to in-frame clones, with some not included. The sample records 140,000 to 150,000 clones, roughly nine tenths being singletons. Trimming stripped 7 bases from V and 4 bases from J, with 8 bases between. This CDR3 has 11 residues. Germline values: CDR1 SGDLS, CDR2 YYNGEE. The source is a human donor in a cohort sampled during active COVID-19. The chain couples TRBV9 to TRBJ1-2; D uncertain. The sequenced sample consisted of peripheral blood. Here the CDR3 reads CASGSGYGYTF. CDR3 DNA sequence: TGTGCCAGCGGGAGTGGCTATGGCTACACCTTC.